The 31 T cell receptor beta chains reported below all come from one sample, sequenced in a study of T cell responses to AZD1222 COVID-19 vaccine. Sequencing used immunoSEQ multiplex PCR; TCRdb keeps in-frame clones, though not all of them. There are about 120,000 clones in the sample; 80% to 95% occur only once, and 3.5% to 4.5% lies in the top ten. Specimen: peripheral blood, collected 28 days after the second dose of the MenACWY control vaccine. Receptor source: an adult who received the MenACWY meningococcal vaccine as a control.

The V and J genes are TRBV28 and TRBJ1-5; D uncertain. V was trimmed by 4 bases and J by 4 bases, leaving 11 bases between them. Germline values: CDR1 MDHEN, CDR2 SYDVKM. This CDR3 has 14 residues. This CDR3 reads CASSSQIGNQPQHF. Written as DNA, the CDR3 is TGTGCCAGCAGTTCCCAGATAGGAAATCAGCCCCAGCATTTT.

The rearrangement uses TRBV30 and TRBJ1-3; possibly TRBD1 for D (5 bases). This CDR3 comprises 14 residues. V lost 4 bases and J 3 bases, leaving 13 bases between the germline ends. Germline CDR1 and CDR2: GTSNPN and SVGIG (reference sequence). The CDR3, as DNA: TGTGCCTGGAAACCTACAGGAATTGGAAACACCATATATTTT. Its translation: CAWKPTGIGNTIYF.

The chain combines TRBV4-1 with TRBJ2-1; TRBD2 is a possible D gene (5 bases). The CDR3 consists of 17 residues. With 3 bases removed from V and 8 bases from J, the gap between germline ends came to 23 bases. The V gene's germline CDR1 is MGHRA and CDR2 YSYEKL. CDR3 DNA: TGCGCCAGCAGCCAGCCGGTACGGCGAGGGCCTAGGGATGAGCAGTTCTTC. Translated, it gives CASSQPVRRGPRDEQFF.

This chain uses TRBV19 with TRBJ1-5, with D maybe TRBD1 (6 bases). Trimming took 5 bases from V and 6 from J, leaving 11 bases between them. The CDR3 has 13 amino acids. Germline CDR1 reads LNHDA; CDR2 reads SQIVND (reference sequence). Here the CDR3 reads CASSVQGGQPQHF. CDR3 DNA: TGTGCCAGTAGTGTACAGGGAGGTCAGCCCCAGCATTTT. The full variable domain, in which reference TRBV19 and TRBJ1-5 provide the parts outside the CDR3, is DGGITQSPKYLFRKEGQNVTLSCEQNLNHDAMYWYRQDPGQGLRLIYYSQIVNDFQKGDIAEGYSVSREKKESFPLTVTSAQKNPTAFYLCASSVQGGQPQHFGDGTRLSIL.

This chain links TRBV5-1 with TRBJ2-1; a weak D match, TRBD2 (5 bases). Trimming cost V 1 base and J 5 bases, with 10 bases left between them. This CDR3 spans 14 amino acids. CDR1 is SGHRS, CDR2 YFSETQ, per germline. The chain's CDR3 is CASSLTGMDNEQFF. Here the CDR3 DNA reads TGCGCCAGCAGCTTGACCGGGATGGACAATGAGCAGTTCTTC.

The rearrangement joins TRBV5-1 to TRBJ2-5; D is perhaps TRBD1 or TRBD2 (5 bases each). Germline CDR1 and CDR2: SGHRS and YFSETQ. This CDR3 has 14 amino acids. V lost 3 bases and J 2 bases, leaving 11 bases between the germline ends. The CDR3: CASSWGIKQETQYF. DNA for the CDR3: TGCGCCAGCAGCTGGGGGATAAAACAAGAGACCCAGTACTTC.

This clone was recorded a few times. V usage is TRBV24-1 and J usage is TRBJ2-1, with 12 bases fitting TRBD1. The CDR3 runs 17 residues. The ends lost 1 base at V and 8 bases at J; junction bases unmatched: 8. Germline CDR1 KGHDR, CDR2 SFDVKD. The CDR3 is CATSDFPGQGAQDEQFF. CDR3 DNA: TGTGCCACCAGTGATTTCCCGGGACAGGGGGCCCAGGATGAGCAGTTCTTC.

The chain couples TRBV14 to TRBJ2-7, with 12 bases lining up with TRBD1. Unmatched junction bases numbered 6, after V lost 4 bases and J lost 5 bases. The CDR3 is made up of 15 amino acids. The V gene's germline CDR1 is SGHDN and CDR2 FVKESK. CDR3: CASSRTGQGAHEQYF. The CDR3 bases are TGTGCCAGCAGCCGCACGGGACAGGGGGCCCACGAGCAGTACTTC.

V is TRBV18 and J is TRBJ2-7; TRBD1 agrees at 9 bases. After removal of 3 bases from V and 3 bases from J, the junction contained 9 bases not matched to a gene. The CDR3 consists of 16 residues. CDR1 is KGHSH, CDR2 LQKENI, per germline. The CDR3 reads CASSPGTGSLIYEQYV. The CDR3 DNA follows: TGTGCCAGCTCACCCGGGACAGGGTCGCTTATCTACGAGCAGTACGTC.

This clone was detected once. This rearrangement joins TRBV4-1 to TRBJ1-5, with TRBD1 matching 8 bases. CDR1 and CDR2 (germline): MGHRA, YSYEKL. The CDR3 runs 15 residues. V lost 4 bases, J lost 6 bases, and 8 bases stayed unmatched. The CDR3 loop is CASSLGTGGSQPQHF. Written as DNA, the CDR3 is TGCGCCAGCAGCCTCGGAACAGGGGGTAGTCAGCCCCAGCATTTT.

V gene TRBV27 combines with J gene TRBJ2-1; TRBD2 aligns across 12 bases. This CDR3 is 15 amino acids long. J gave up 10 bases and V 4 bases, and 8 bases lay outside the gene matches. Germline assignment: CDR1 MNHEY and CDR2 SMNVEV (reference sequence). The chain's CDR3 is CASSSWTSGDQEQFF. The CDR3 coding sequence is TGTGCCAGCAGTTCCTGGACTAGCGGGGACCAAGAGCAGTTCTTC.

The V call is TRBV6-5, the J call TRBJ1-2; a possible D gene is TRBD1 (5 bases). The V gene lost 9 bases and the J gene lost 8 bases, with 19 bases spanning the gap. The CDR3 is 13 residues long. Per the germline V gene, CDR1 is MNHEY and CDR2 is SVGAGI. Here the CDR3 reads CASLTGRGIGYTF. As DNA, the CDR3 is TGTGCCAGTCTAACCGGGCGGGGGATCGGCTACACCTTC.

This chain connects TRBV27 to TRBJ1-6; the D is unclear. V was trimmed by 2 bases and J by 14 bases, leaving 13 bases between them. The CDR3 totals 13 residues. The germline V gene encodes CDR1 MNHEY and CDR2 SMNVEV (reference sequence). CDR3 DNA sequence: TGTGCCAGCAGTTTAGACACTAAGGGTGCCCTCCACTTT. This codes for CASSLDTKGALHF.

There are a few counts of this clone. The CDR3 loop is CASKRLANTGELFF. The CDR3 region has the DNA TGTGCCAGCAAGAGACTAGCGAACACCGGGGAGCTGTTTTTT. The J gene is TRBJ2-2, the V gene TRBV28, with D perhaps matching TRBD2 (6 bases). CDR3 size: 14 residues. The V end lost 7 bases, the J end lost 0 bases, and 9 bases lay between the germline ends. Germline CDR1 is MDHEN and CDR2 is SYDVKM.

This clone has only a few counts. The V gene is TRBV5-1, the J gene TRBJ2-2; 7 bases align to TRBD1. This CDR3 spans 15 amino acids. The germline V gene encodes CDR1 SGHRS and CDR2 YFSETQ. V shed 2 bases, J shed 2 bases, and the junction held 3 bases outside the gene matches. The CDR3 DNA sequence: TGCGCCAGCAGCTTTGGACAGGTTAACACCGGGGAGCTGTTTTTT. Translated, it gives CASSFGQVNTGELFF.

V and J are TRBV18 and TRBJ2-1; D ambiguous. Germline CDR1 reads KGHSH; CDR2 reads LQKENI. This CDR3 spans 18 amino acids. V lost 3 bases to trimming and J lost 0 bases, with 18 bases between them. This CDR3 reads CASSPGRQVHSSYNEQFF. Written as DNA, the CDR3 is TGTGCCAGCTCACCCGGTCGGCAGGTTCATAGCTCCTACAATGAGCAGTTCTTC.

This chain joins TRBV7-9 and TRBJ1-5, with D unresolved. The germline V and J ends were trimmed by 1 base and 3 bases, with 7 bases remaining between them. Germline CDR1 reads SEHNR; CDR2 reads FQNEAQ (reference sequence). The CDR3 sequence is 14 residues long. CDR3 sequence: CASSLEGPNQPQHF. The CDR3 nucleotides are TGTGCCAGCAGCTTAGAAGGTCCCAATCAGCCCCAGCATTTT. Full variable domain (outside the CDR3, taken from reference TRBV7-9 and TRBJ1-5): DTGVSQNPRHKITKRGQNVTFRCDPISEHNRLYWYRQTLGQGPEFLTYFQNEAQLEKSRLLSDRFSAERPKGSFSTLEIQRTEQGDSAMYLCASSLEGPNQPQHFGDGTRLSIL.

This sequence joins TRBV30 and TRBJ1-4; weak D call: TRBD1 (5 bases). CDR1 and CDR2 (germline): GTSNPN, SVGIG (reference sequence). The germline V and J ends were trimmed by 3 bases and 10 bases, with 12 bases remaining between them. CDR3 length equals 12 residues. CDR3 region: CAWRRGVGKLFF. The CDR3 DNA follows: TGTGCCTGGAGGCGGGGGGTAGGAAAACTGTTTTTT.

The chain has TRBV19 and TRBJ1-6, with TRBD1 as a possible D gene (6 bases). From germline, CDR1 is LNHDA and CDR2 SQIVND (reference sequence). V was trimmed by 3 bases and J by 11 bases, leaving 17 bases between them. The length of the CDR3 is 15 residues. The CDR3 loop is CASSMGTPRGPPLHF. The CDR3 nucleotides are TGTGCCAGTAGTATGGGGACACCCCGCGGGCCACCCCTCCACTTT.

The sample holds a few counts of this clone. The chain has TRBV2 and TRBJ1-2; tentatively, D is TRBD1 (6 bases). This CDR3 contains 11 residues. Germline V gene data show CDR1 as SNHLY and CDR2 as FYNNEI. The ends were cut back, 10 bases at V and 5 bases at J, with 11 bases in the middle. CDR3 in amino acids: CATTGTYGYTF. For the CDR3, the DNA is TGTGCCACCACAGGGACTTATGGCTACACCTTC.

About this clone itself: Relative to the germline gene, one junction end is altered; a read error may explain this. This rearrangement joins TRBV6-5 to TRBJ2-5; TRBD2 aligns across 8 bases. The CDR3 is 15 residues long. From germline, CDR1 is MNHEY and CDR2 SVGAGI. The CDR3 loop is CASRPPGLDQEAQYF. Here the CDR3 DNA reads TGTGCCAGCCGACCCCCGGGACTAGACCAAGAGGCCCAGTACTTC.

This clone was recorded once. V gene TRBV5-1 combines with J gene TRBJ2-3; 7 bases agree with TRBD2. The CDR3 is 13 residues long. Germline loops: CDR1 SGHRS, CDR2 YFSETQ. V gave up 5 bases and J gave up 3 bases; unmatched junction bases: 3. The chain's CDR3 is CASSGTTTDTQYF. The CDR3 DNA reads TGCGCCAGCAGTGGGACTACTACAGATACGCAGTATTTT.

V usage is TRBV6-5 and J usage is TRBJ2-7, with TRBD1 identical over 12 bases. Losses at the gene ends were 7 bases for V and 2 bases for J; bases not matched to a gene: 6. The CDR3 is 15 residues long. Germline CDR1 MNHEY, CDR2 SVGAGI. The CDR3 loop reads CASKMGQGAAYEQYV. The CDR3 bases are TGTGCCAGCAAGATGGGACAGGGGGCCGCCTACGAGCAGTACGTC.

The chain employs TRBV28 and TRBJ2-7; TRBD1 agrees at 8 bases. The V and J ends lost 5 bases and 5 bases, in that order; junction bases with no gene match: 5. The CDR3 runs 13 residues. Germline CDR1 and CDR2: MDHEN and SYDVKM. The DNA for the CDR3 is TGTGCCAGCAGTGCCGGACAGGGAAACGAGCAGTACTTC. This gives the protein CASSAGQGNEQYF.

This clone came up a few times. The chain couples TRBV4-1 to TRBJ2-3; D may match TRBD1 or TRBD2 (9 bases each). V was pared by 4 bases and J by 8 bases, with 37 bases between. The CDR3 consists of 21 residues. Germline lookup yields CDR1 MGHRA and CDR2 YSYEKL. The CDR3 loop is CASSLEPGQGLAGRRLGTQYF. CDR3 DNA: TGCGCCAGCAGCCTTGAACCGGGACAGGGTCTAGCGGGACGCCGCCTGGGTACGCAGTATTTT.

This chain connects TRBV6-5 to TRBJ2-7, with 7 bases matching TRBD1. Losses at the gene ends were 4 bases for V and 2 bases for J; bases not matched to a gene: 5. CDR3 length equals 14 residues. Germline CDR1 MNHEY, CDR2 SVGAGI. The CDR3 region is CASSSTTGAYEQYF. Written as DNA, the CDR3 is TGTGCCAGCAGTTCCACCACAGGGGCCTACGAGCAGTACTTC.

The genes are TRBV6-5 and TRBJ2-7; no firm D call. Trimming cost V 4 bases and J 1 base, with 11 bases left between them. Germline V lookup: CDR1 MNHEY, CDR2 SVGAGI. CDR3 length: 14 residues. The CDR3 nucleotides are TGTGCCAGCAGTTCCGTGACTCCGTCCTACGAGCAGTACGTC. Translating it yields CASSSVTPSYEQYV.

The V and J genes are TRBV27 and TRBJ2-1; a possible D gene is TRBD2 (6 bases). Trimming took off 8 bases at V and 3 bases at J, with 11 bases between the two ends. Germline assignment: CDR1 MNHEY and CDR2 SMNVEV (reference sequence). This CDR3 is 13 amino acids long. The CDR3 region is CASGSGNYNEQFF. The CDR3 DNA is TGTGCCAGCGGTAGCGGCAACTACAATGAGCAGTTCTTC.

V and J are TRBV6-6 and TRBJ2-3, with TRBD2 as a possible D gene (5 bases). Trimming pared 6 bases from V and 6 bases from J, leaving 7 bases between. Germline CDR1 reads MNHNY; CDR2 reads SVGAGI (reference sequence). CDR3 size: 11 residues. The DNA for the CDR3 is TGTGCCAGCAGGAGGGAGGATACGCAGTATTTT. Translating gives CASRREDTQYF.

This sequence joins TRBV20-1 and TRBJ2-1; a possible D gene is TRBD2 (5 bases). Deletions cut 3 bases from V and 12 bases from J, with 12 bases between. Germline values: CDR1 DFQATT, CDR2 SNEGSKA (reference sequence). The CDR3 runs to 11 residues. The CDR3 bases are TGCAGTGCTAGCCAAGCGGTCCCGCAGTTCTTC. Translation: CSASQAVPQFF.

The chain joins TRBV18 to TRBJ1-4; tentative D call: TRBD1 (5 bases). The CDR3 is 16 amino acids. The V end was cut by 4 bases, the J end by 1 base, with 13 bases between. Germline CDR1 is KGHSH and CDR2 is LQKENI. CDR3 DNA sequence: TGTGCCAGCTCACTCCCGGGACGGCAAACTAATGAAAAACTGTTTTTT. It yields the protein CASSLPGRQTNEKLFF.